The sequence of this T cell receptor beta chain was determined in a study of blood T cell repertoires in COVID-19. Study-wide context: The study drew acute and convalescent COVID-19 samples from the United States, Italy and Spain. Nucleic acid was either cDNA or gDNA, and it came from T cells, B-cell-depleted T cells, or PBMCs.

J was trimmed by 7 bases and V by 8 bases; bases with no gene match: 9. This CDR3 spans 14 amino acids. Germline V gene data show CDR1 as MNHEY and CDR2 as SVGAGI. Some clones are missing from TCRdb's copy, which holds only in-frame ones; the method was immunoSEQ multiplex PCR. This table has approximately 280,000 clones, 80% to 90% appearing once. This receptor was identified in an older woman with acute or convalescent COVID-19. The genes are TRBV6-5 and TRBJ1-5; 9 bases are shared with TRBD1. Material for sequencing was peripheral blood. The CDR3: CASGQGRVFQPQHF. Here the CDR3 DNA reads TGTGCCAGCGGACAGGGGAGGGTTTTCCAGCCCCAGCATTTT.